The next 24 T cell receptor beta chains were all read from a single sample in a study of blood T cells in healthy people across ages (dated by TCRdb to about 2015). The library was prepared using 5' RACE. Instrument used: Illumina HiSeq 2500. A second about 7 to 11 cycle PCR used a sample-barcoded 5' primer and a J-beta primer mix. The public reads were reanalyzed by TCRdb: fastp trimming at Q25, MiXCR alignment, in-frame beta chains only. Each CDR3 protein appears once, grouped with its most common genes and DNA. This sample lists 1.5 million to 2 million distinct CDR3 sequences; roughly 28% were detected once. The top ten clones comprise over 7% of the sample. What was sequenced was blood. These receptor sequences come from a woman under 40 in good health.

J is TRBJ1-6 and V is TRBV15; D is possibly TRBD1 (5 bases). The CDR3 has 14 residues. CDR1 is LNHNV, CDR2 YYDKDF, per germline (reference sequence). With 0 bases removed from V and 9 bases from J, the gap between germline ends came to 9 bases. The CDR3 region has the DNA TGTGCCACCAGCAGAGATACCAGGGCTTCACCCCTCCACTTT. Its translation: CATSRDTRASPLHF.

The rearrangement joins TRBV5-1 to TRBJ2-5; 10 nucleotides agree with TRBD1. Trimming cost V 4 bases and J 5 bases; bases outside gene matches: 8. The CDR3 totals 15 residues. Germline V gives CDR1 SGHRS, CDR2 YFSETQ. In nucleotides, the CDR3 is TGCGCCAGCAGCCCGATGACAGGGGGCCTTGAGACCCAGTACTTC. Its translation: CASSPMTGGLETQYF. Combining the CDR3 with reference TRBV5-1 and TRBJ2-5 gives the whole variable domain KAGVTQTPRYLIKTRGQQVTLSCSPISGHRSVSWYQQTPGQGLQFLFEYFSETQRNKGNFPGRFSGRQFSNSRSEMNVSTLELGDSALYLCASSPMTGGLETQYFGPGTRLLVL.

This clonotype appeared many times. The chain recombines TRBV7-9 with TRBJ2-5, with 9 bases that match TRBD1. The CDR3 runs 15 residues. V was pared by 1 base and J by 4 bases, with 4 bases of the junction left unmatched. Looked up from germline, CDR1 is SEHNR and CDR2 is FQNEAQ (reference sequence). CDR3 nucleotides: TGTGCCAGCAGCTTAGGAATGGGACAGGGAGAGACCCAGTACTTC. Its translation: CASSLGMGQGETQYF.

This clonotype was observed at least ten times. This chain connects TRBV4-1 to TRBJ2-7, with 8 bases aligning to TRBD1. CDR3 length: 15 residues. Unmatched junction bases numbered 11, after V lost 3 bases and J lost 7 bases. CDR1 is MGHRA, CDR2 YSYEKL, per germline. The CDR3 region is CASSQGTGGPWEQYF. The CDR3 coding sequence is TGCGCCAGCAGCCAGGGGACAGGAGGTCCGTGGGAGCAGTACTTC.

This chain connects TRBV2 to TRBJ1-3, with D maybe TRBD1 (6 bases). Germline loops: CDR1 SNHLY, CDR2 FYNNEI. Deletions cut 4 bases from V and 8 bases from J, with 9 bases between. The CDR3 sequence is 12 residues long. The CDR3 region is CASSARGHTIYF. In DNA, the CDR3 is TGTGCCAGCAGTGCCAGGGGTCACACCATATATTTT.

This clonotype was seen many times. The rearrangement uses TRBV4-2 and TRBJ2-4, with 10 bases matching TRBD2. V lost 1 base and J lost 7; bases outside the gene matches: 4. This CDR3 has 15 amino acids. Germline CDR1 and CDR2: LGHNA and YNFKEQ. Here the CDR3 reads CASSQVLAGDNIQYF. The CDR3 nucleotides read TGTGCCAGCAGCCAAGTCCTAGCGGGGGACAACATTCAGTACTTC.

V is TRBV7-9 and J is TRBJ1-4, with 8 positions matching TRBD1. This CDR3 is 14 amino acids long. The germline V gene has CDR1 SEHNR and CDR2 FQNEAQ (reference sequence). V shed 6 bases, J shed 6 bases, and the junction held 6 bases outside the gene matches. CDR3: CASRPGTGYEKLFF. The CDR3 DNA is TGTGCCAGCAGACCCGGGACAGGATATGAAAAACTGTTTTTT.

The rearrangement uses TRBV7-2 and TRBJ1-6, with TRBD1 matching over 9 bases. Trimming removed 5 bases from V and 10 bases from J; junction bases left unmatched: 12. The germline CDR1 and CDR2 sequences are SGHTA and FQGNSA. The CDR3 has 16 residues. The CDR3 coding sequence is TGTGCCAGCAGCAAGCGAACCGGGACAGGGTTATCACCCCTCCACTTT. This gives the protein CASSKRTGTGLSPLHF.

This clonotype has only a few counts. The V and J genes are TRBV7-2 and TRBJ2-1; no clear D gene. V was cut by 5 bases and J by 3 bases, with 11 bases left in between. CDR3 size: 14 residues. Looked up from germline, CDR1 is SGHTA and CDR2 is FQGNSA. CDR3 sequence reads: CASSQGILYNEQFF. The CDR3 DNA follows: TGTGCCAGCAGCCAAGGGATCCTCTACAATGAGCAGTTCTTC.

V is TRBV20-1 and J is TRBJ1-1, with D possibly TRBD1 on 5 matching bases. V was trimmed by 0 bases and J by 5 bases, leaving 13 bases between them. The germline CDR1 and CDR2 sequences are DFQATT and SNEGSKA (reference sequence). This CDR3 is 14 amino acids long. This CDR3 reads CSARDAREGTEAFF. CDR3 nucleotide sequence: TGCAGTGCTAGAGATGCCAGGGAAGGGACTGAAGCTTTCTTT.

This clonotype was seen a few times. The chain joins TRBV24-1 to TRBJ1-2; D may be TRBD1 (6 bases). V was clipped by 9 bases and J by 5 bases, with 12 bases between them. In germline, CDR1 is KGHDR, CDR2 SFDVKD. CDR3 length: 12 residues. This CDR3 is CATPGRGYGYTF. The CDR3 nucleotides are TGTGCCACCCCGGGCAGGGGTTATGGCTACACCTTC.

This chain links TRBV7-2 with TRBJ2-7; the match to TRBD2 covers 7 bases. J lost 7 bases, V lost 1 base, and 13 bases had no gene match. In germline, CDR1 is SGHTA, CDR2 FQGNSA. The CDR3 covers 16 residues. The CDR3 DNA reads TGTGCCAGCAGCTTAGTTTTGCCTAGCGGATTAGGGGAGCAGTACTTC. It yields the protein CASSLVLPSGLGEQYF.

This clonotype was counted between two and nine times. J is TRBJ2-1 and V is TRBV5-1; possibly TRBD2 for D (5 bases). The germline V gene encodes CDR1 SGHRS and CDR2 YFSETQ. The germline V and J ends were trimmed by 7 bases and 6 bases, with 14 bases remaining between them. CDR3 length: 13 amino acids. The CDR3 nucleotides read TGCGCCAGCGTGGCCGGGAACAGCAATGAGCAGTTCTTC. Amino acid sequence: CASVAGNSNEQFF.

The chain employs TRBV9 and TRBJ2-6; tentatively, D is TRBD1 (6 bases). From germline, CDR1 is SGDLS and CDR2 YYNGEE. V was clipped by 0 bases and J by 4 bases, with 11 bases between them. CDR3 length equals 16 residues. As DNA, the CDR3 is TGTGCCAGCAGCGTAGACAGGGCGAGGGGGGCCAACGTCCTGACTTTC. The encoded protein is CASSVDRARGANVLTF.

This clonotype was seen repeatedly, ten times or more. This chain links TRBV5-4 with TRBJ2-1; 12 positions match TRBD2. V lost 5 bases and J lost 5; bases outside the gene matches: 5. CDR1 and CDR2 from the germline V gene are SGHNT and YYREEE (reference sequence). The CDR3 runs to 15 residues. In DNA form, the CDR3 reads TGTGCCAGCAGTTTTGGACTAGCGGGAAACAATGAGCAGTTCTTC. As protein: CASSFGLAGNNEQFF.

This sequence joins TRBV7-9 and TRBJ2-1, with D perhaps TRBD1 (5 bases). This CDR3 comprises 19 residues. Trimming stripped 1 base from V and 13 bases from J, with 32 bases between. CDR1 SEHNR and CDR2 FQNEAQ come from the germline V gene (reference sequence). CDR3 DNA: TGTGCCAGCAGCTTAGGCCAACAGGCGCTGGATAGGGTCCAAAACATTCAGTTCTTC. Its protein product is CASSLGQQALDRVQNIQFF.

The genes are TRBV9 and TRBJ1-2; D not resolved. CDR1 is SGDLS and CDR2 is YYNGEE in the germline V gene. The germline V and J ends were trimmed by 0 bases and 8 bases, with 20 bases remaining between them. The CDR3 has 16 residues. The CDR3 spells CASSVATVEGSKGYTF. DNA of the CDR3: TGTGCCAGCAGCGTAGCTACGGTGGAAGGCTCTAAGGGCTACACCTTC.

The gene calls are TRBV7-3 and TRBJ2-6, with D perhaps TRBD1 (5 bases). V lost 5 bases and J 2 bases, leaving 13 bases between the germline ends. Per germline, CDR1 SGHTA and CDR2 FQGTGA. This CDR3 has 16 amino acids. CDR3 protein: CASSPTERAGANVLTF. Here the CDR3 DNA reads TGTGCCAGCAGCCCGACAGAAAGGGCTGGGGCCAACGTCCTGACTTTC. The full variable domain, rest sourced from reference TRBV7-3 and TRBJ2-6, is GAGVSQTPSNKVTEKGKYVELRCDPISGHTALYWYRQSLGQGPEFLIYFQGTGAADDSGLPNDRFFAVRPEGSVSTLKIQRTERGDSAVYLCASSPTERAGANVLTFGAGSRLTVL.

About this clonotype: Possible read error: a much larger clone is one base away. CDR3 loop: CASSVDSSHGYTF. For the CDR3, the DNA is TGTGCCAGCAGCGTTGACAGTTCCCATGGCTACACCTTC. This chain links TRBV6-2 or TRBV6-3 with TRBJ1-2; possibly TRBD1 for D (5 bases). The V and J ends lost 6 bases and 6 bases respectively, with 14 bases between them. The CDR3 is made up of 13 amino acids. Germline V lookup: CDR1 MNHEY, CDR2 SVGEGT.

The chain combines TRBV12-3 or TRBV12-4 with TRBJ2-3; TRBD2 matches at 12 bases. V shed 6 bases, J shed 6 bases, and the junction held 7 bases outside the gene matches. This CDR3 spans 15 amino acids. In DNA, the CDR3 is TGTGCCAGCAGCACTAGCGGGGGGCCCGGGGATACGCAGTATTTT. Translated: CASSTSGGPGDTQYF.

This clonotype turned up a few times. This rearrangement joins TRBV30 to TRBJ1-2; the D is unclear. The CDR3 has 17 amino acids. Trimming removed 0 bases from V and 4 bases from J, with 21 bases in between. CDR1 and CDR2 (germline): GTSNPN, SVGIG (reference sequence). This CDR3 is CAWSVGQVADLAYGYTF. Here the CDR3 DNA reads TGTGCCTGGAGTGTAGGGCAGGTCGCGGATTTGGCCTATGGCTACACCTTC.

This sequence joins TRBV9 and TRBJ2-2; no reliable D call. Looked up from germline, CDR1 is SGDLS and CDR2 is YYNGEE. Trimming took off 0 bases at V and 5 bases at J, with 5 bases between the two ends. CDR3 length: 13 residues. The CDR3 protein is CASSVGLTGELFF. DNA for the CDR3: TGTGCCAGCAGCGTAGGCCTGACCGGGGAGCTGTTTTTT.

The table lists this clonotype with many counts. The CDR3 reads CSARSGILGEQYF. CDR3 nucleotide sequence: TGCAGTGCTAGGAGCGGAATATTGGGCGAGCAGTACTTC. The chain employs TRBV20-1 and TRBJ2-7, with D perhaps matching TRBD2 (5 bases). CDR3 length: 13 amino acids. V shed 3 bases and J shed 6 bases, with 15 bases lying between them. CDR1 DFQATT and CDR2 SNEGSKA come from the germline V gene (reference sequence).

The CDR3 DNA reads as TGTGCCAGCAGCCGAGAAGGGAAAGGGAAGGAGACCCAGTACTTC. Amino acid sequence: CASSREGKGKETQYF. The chain is built from TRBV3-1 and TRBJ2-5; no firm D call. This CDR3 has 15 amino acids. Germline V gene sequence: CDR1 LGHDT, CDR2 YNNKEL (reference sequence). Trimming took off 4 bases at V and 5 bases at J, with 17 bases between the two ends.